The 12 T cell receptor beta chains below were found in one sample sequenced in a study of blood T cell repertoires in COVID-19. The repertoire was sequenced with immunoSEQ multiplex PCR; TCRdb's copy has only in-frame clones and lacks some. The sample lists 300,000 or so clones; 80% to 90% were seen once. The sequencing input was peripheral blood. Receptors were obtained from a woman in her 50s with acute or convalescent COVID-19.

V gene TRBV10-3 combines with J gene TRBJ2-7; D gene unclear. Germline-derived CDR1 and CDR2 are ENHRY and SYGVKD. CDR3 size: 16 residues. The V and J ends lost 0 bases and 3 bases respectively, with 15 bases between them. CDR3 in DNA: TGTGCCATCAGTGAGTCGGTAGCCAAAGCCCTCTACGAGCAGTACTTC. Translation gives CAISESVAKALYEQYF.

The chain has TRBV4-2 and TRBJ2-3, with 8 bases matching TRBD2. Trimming at V came to 4 bases and at J to 3 bases, leaving 9 bases not matched to a gene. This CDR3 has 16 residues. Germline lookup yields CDR1 LGHNA and CDR2 YNFKEQ. The CDR3 DNA sequence: TGTGCCAGCAGCCCCAGTAGCGGGGAGGGGACAGATACGCAGTATTTT. Amino acids: CASSPSSGEGTDTQYF.

The rearrangement joins TRBV29-1 to TRBJ1-2; D ambiguous. The germline CDR1 and CDR2 sequences are SQVTM and ANQGSEA. CDR3 length: 13 residues. Trimming left V 3 bases short and J 3 bases short, with 11 bases between. This CDR3 reads CSVEPIVDYGYTF. CDR3 DNA: TGCAGCGTTGAGCCAATAGTCGACTATGGCTACACCTTC. Full variable domain (outside the CDR3, taken from reference TRBV29-1 and TRBJ1-2): SAVISQKPSRDICQRGTSLTIQCQVDSQVTMMFWYRQQPGQSLTLIATANQGSEATYESGFVIDKFPISRPNLTFSTLTVSNMSPEDSSIYLCSVEPIVDYGYTFGSGTRLTVV.

This clone showed up just a few times. V gene TRBV28 combines with J gene TRBJ2-3; D may be TRBD2 (5 bases). CDR1 MDHEN and CDR2 SYDVKM come from the germline V gene. V lost 7 bases, J lost 1 base, and 15 bases lay in between. The CDR3 length is 15 residues. The chain's CDR3 is CASTSLEGGTDTQYF. CDR3 nucleotide sequence: TGTGCCAGCACCTCTTTAGAGGGCGGCACAGATACGCAGTATTTT.

This clone was seen more than once but under ten times. The chain joins TRBV10-3 to TRBJ2-1, with 8 nucleotides matching TRBD2. This CDR3 is built from 13 residues. The germline CDR1 and CDR2 sequences are ENHRY and SYGVKD. Unmatched junction bases numbered 2, after V lost 4 bases and J lost 6 bases. The CDR3 DNA sequence: TGTGCCATCAGTGGGGGGACTAGCAATGAGCAGTTCTTC. As protein: CAISGGTSNEQFF.

This chain links TRBV11-2 with TRBJ2-2, with D tentatively TRBD1 (7 bases). The V gene's germline CDR1 is SGHAT and CDR2 FQNNGV. This CDR3 spans 17 amino acids. V dropped 2 bases and J dropped 4 bases, with 17 bases sitting between them. The CDR3 DNA is TGTGCCAGCAGCTTAAACGTGGAGGGGGCGGGCACCGGGGAGCTGTTTTTT. It translates to CASSLNVEGAGTGELFF.

This clone was recorded once. The chain couples TRBV5-1 to TRBJ1-4, with D tentatively TRBD1 (6 bases). The germline CDR1 and CDR2 sequences are SGHRS and YFSETQ. The CDR3 contains 15 residues. V was trimmed by 4 bases and J by 5 bases, leaving 15 bases between them. CDR3 sequence (DNA): TGCGCCAGCAGCAGGGGGGGCGATCAAAATGAAAAACTGTTTTTT. This sequence encodes CASSRGGDQNEKLFF. Together with reference TRBV5-1 and TRBJ1-4, the CDR3 gives the full variable domain: KAGVTQTPRYLIKTRGQQVTLSCSPISGHRSVSWYQQTPGQGLQFLFEYFSETQRNKGNFPGRFSGRQFSNSRSEMNVSTLELGDSALYLCASSRGGDQNEKLFFGSGTQLSVL.

The chain is built from TRBV12-3 or TRBV12-4 and TRBJ2-1, with D perhaps matching TRBD1 (5 bases). The CDR3 is 11 amino acids. Trimming pared 9 bases from V and 9 bases from J, leaving 12 bases between. This chain's CDR3 is CASFQGGEQFF. The CDR3 nucleotides are TGTGCCAGTTTTCAGGGTGGTGAGCAGTTCTTC.

V and J are TRBV5-6 and TRBJ1-1; D ambiguous. Germline assignment: CDR1 SGHDT and CDR2 YYEEEE. V lost 2 bases and J 0 bases, leaving 11 bases between the germline ends. The CDR3 contains 15 residues. CDR3 region: CASSFLGIMNTEAFF. Written as DNA, the CDR3 is TGTGCCAGCAGCTTTTTGGGCATAATGAACACTGAAGCTTTCTTT.

The V call is TRBV5-1, the J call TRBJ1-4; 8 nucleotides line up with TRBD1. Germline V gene sequence: CDR1 SGHRS, CDR2 YFSETQ. This CDR3 region has 15 residues. V lost 1 base and J lost 8; bases outside the gene matches: 7. The CDR3 loop reads CASSLLTGAKEKLFF. The CDR3 region has the DNA TGCGCCAGCAGCTTGCTGACAGGGGCGAAGGAAAAACTGTTTTTT.

V and J are TRBV19 and TRBJ1-5; TRBD1 agrees at 7 bases. Germline V lookup: CDR1 LNHDA, CDR2 SQIVND (reference sequence). Germline trimming cut 1 base from V and 1 base from J; bases unmatched to any gene: 4. This CDR3 is built from 16 residues. This CDR3 is CASSIGDRESNQPQHF. For the CDR3, the DNA is TGTGCCAGTAGTATAGGAGACAGGGAAAGCAATCAGCCCCAGCATTTT. The whole variable domain, filled in from reference TRBV19 and TRBJ1-5, reads DGGITQSPKYLFRKEGQNVTLSCEQNLNHDAMYWYRQDPGQGLRLIYYSQIVNDFQKGDIAEGYSVSREKKESFPLTVTSAQKNPTAFYLCASSIGDRESNQPQHFGDGTRLSIL.

J is TRBJ2-7 and V is TRBV6-5, with D perhaps matching TRBD2 (5 bases). V shed 5 bases and J shed 2 bases, with 13 bases lying between them. The CDR3 sequence is 14 residues long. Germline V CDR1 and CDR2: MNHEY, SVGAGI. The CDR3 here is CASSRERRPYEQYF. CDR3 nucleotides: TGTGCCAGCAGTAGGGAGAGACGGCCCTACGAGCAGTACTTC.